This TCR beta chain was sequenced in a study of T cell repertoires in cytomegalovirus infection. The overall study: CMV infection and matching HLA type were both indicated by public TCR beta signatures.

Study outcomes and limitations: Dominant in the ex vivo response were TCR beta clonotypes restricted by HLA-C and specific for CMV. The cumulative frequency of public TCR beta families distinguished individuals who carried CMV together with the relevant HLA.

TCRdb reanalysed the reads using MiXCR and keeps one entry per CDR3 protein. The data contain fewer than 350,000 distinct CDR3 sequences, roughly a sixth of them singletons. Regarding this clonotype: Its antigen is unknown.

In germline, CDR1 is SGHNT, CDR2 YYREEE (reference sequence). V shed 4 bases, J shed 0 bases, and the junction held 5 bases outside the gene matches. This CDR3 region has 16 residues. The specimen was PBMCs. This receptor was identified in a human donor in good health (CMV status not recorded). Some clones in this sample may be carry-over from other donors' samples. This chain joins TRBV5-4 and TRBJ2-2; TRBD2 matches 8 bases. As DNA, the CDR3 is TGTGCCAGCAGCCCGCCGGGAGGGACGAACACCGGGGAGCTGTTTTTT. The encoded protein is CASSPPGGTNTGELFF.